The source of this T cell receptor beta chain is a study of shared T cell receptors in the human thymus (dated by TCRdb to the early 2020s). Some background on the complete study: The study examined how self-reactive, shared T-cell receptor alpha chains are generated in the human thymus.

For CDR1 and CDR2, the germline V gene lists MRHNA and SNTAGT. Its CDR3 holds 18 amino acids, cysteine through phenylalanine. The only DNA kept is the CDR3, 54 bases in frame from the first base. Compared with germline, V lacks 0 bases and J lacks 1 base; bases without a gene match: 2. The receptor library was made with the immunoSEQ multiplex PCR assay. Sourced from immuneACCESS, this table was stored by TCRdb with only in-frame sequences that have V and J called. A share of the clones is absent; for the studies checked, an unresolved V gene accounts for under half, and the remainder has no known explanation. This sample gives some 700,000 clones in total; 80% to 90% of them show up just once. In total, the top ten clones hold over 0.008% of the sample. Worth noting for this clone: What antigen it recognizes has not been identified. Within one base of it there is no much larger clone, and no base qualities were kept.

These data were likewise used in another study, on human thymus T cells. As that second paper reports: Donors were immunologically healthy infants undergoing open corrective cardiac surgery for congenital heart defects in Finland. Thymus tissue was obtained as surgical resects removed during corrective cardiac surgery. V and J gene segment usage appeared biased in both thymic and peripheral blood repertoires. Highly overlapping thymic TCR repertoires among unrelated individuals were reported in the related research. The study described the TCR alpha and beta repertoires in fewer than 10 infant thymus samples and a few matching peripheral blood samples. The infant donors were 7 to 244 days old, and the cohort included several males and a couple of females. After being mechanically released from the tissue, thymocytes were kept at -70 degrees C in pellets of about 8.5-32 million cells. A QIAsymphony instrument was used to extract genomic DNA from the frozen cell pellets. The immunoSEQ multiplex PCR assay was used to amplify the TCRB and TCRAD loci from a standardized quantity of quality-controlled genomic DNA. The amplicons covered the V(D)J region and were long enough to include the CDR3 and to identify the V and J genes. The amplicons were sequenced on an Illumina platform via the commercial immunoSEQ service. Primer bias and sequencing errors were corrected as previously described, and TCRAD and TCRB were defined on the basis of the IMGT database. Repertoires were analysed with immunoSEQ Analyzer 3.0 and VDJTools, covering basic statistics, V/J segment usage, diversity estimates, rarefaction and pairwise overlap. Diversity was estimated with Chao1, ChaoE, Efron-Thisted, Shannon and inverse Simpson indices, and also on datasets down-sampled to the smallest sample. Repertoire overlap was determined by strict matching of CDR3 nucleotide sequence, V gene and J gene, and Jaccard-based multidimensional scaling clustering was applied. On average, approximately 800,000 unique TCRB clonotypes were obtained from thymus samples, compared with roughly 84,000 from blood samples.

This chain is built from TRBV6-4 and TRBJ2-1, and 14 junctional nucleotides match TRBD2. The receptor was isolated from a girl younger than two with a congenital heart defect. Donor details come from another sample of the same person, matched by shared clones. The sequenced material came from thymocytes. The CDR3 region reads CASSDSTSGGESYNEQFF. The DNA sequence is as follows: TGTGCCAGCAGTGACTCGACTAGCGGGGGGGAATCCTACAATGAGCAGTTCTTC.